This TCR beta chain was profiled in a study of shared clonotypes between healthy human individuals. Original processing methods: ImmunoSEQ output lacked quality scores and full-length reads, limiting matched filtering. TCRdb's copy holds only in-frame clones and misses some; the assay was immunoSEQ multiplex PCR. For V, J and clone size, that table is used; D and trimming come from the DNA. The sample lists about 2.3 million clones; approximately 95% were seen once. Germline CDR1 is SGHAT and CDR2 is FQNNGV. CDR3 size: 14 residues. V was cut by 3 bases and J by 2 bases, with 11 bases left in between. J is TRBJ2-7 and V is TRBV11-2, with D possibly being TRBD1 (6 bases). The receptor was isolated from a man aged 18 to 35 in good health. Some clones in this sample may be carry-over from other donors' samples. The specimen was naive CD4+ T cells from PBMCs. Stated subset: CD45RA+ positively selected. CDR3 bases: TGTGCCAGCAGCTTCTCGTCAGGGGCCTACGAGCAGTACTTC. This codes for CASSFSSGAYEQYF.